This passage covers 21 T cell receptor beta chains from one sample sequenced in a study of shared clonotypes between healthy human individuals. Here immunoSEQ multiplex PCR was the method, and the copy in TCRdb shows in-frame clones only, minus some. Of 2 million to 2.5 million clones in the sample, almost 96% are singletons; the top ten hold around 0.13%. The specimen sequenced was naive CD4+ T cells sorted from blood. Stated subset: CD45RA+ positively selected. The receptors originated from a man younger than 35 in good health.

The rearrangement links TRBV19 to TRBJ1-2; 11 bases fit TRBD1. Germline V gene sequence: CDR1 LNHDA, CDR2 SQIVND (reference sequence). The V and J ends lost 3 bases and 4 bases, in that order; junction bases with no gene match: 7. CDR3 size: 16 residues. Here the CDR3 DNA reads TGTGCCAGTAGTATGGATTCCGGGACAGGGGGCTATGGCTACACCTTC. This codes for CASSMDSGTGGYGYTF.

The chain couples TRBV6-5 to TRBJ2-7; a weak D match, TRBD1 (5 bases). Germline CDR1 reads MNHEY; CDR2 reads SVGAGI. This CDR3 comprises 14 residues. V dropped 7 bases and J dropped 7 bases, with 20 bases sitting between them. DNA of the CDR3: TGTGCCAGCACCCCTCGCCCCAGGGTGGGGGAGCAGTACTTC. It encodes CASTPRPRVGEQYF.

The J gene is TRBJ1-2, the V gene TRBV6-6, with unresolved D. Per germline, CDR1 MNHNY and CDR2 SVGAGI (reference sequence). The CDR3 is 14 amino acids. V was pared by 6 bases and J by 5 bases, with 16 bases between. CDR3 protein: CASSPAPSLYGYTF. For the CDR3, the DNA is TGTGCCAGCAGCCCAGCCCCTTCCCTTTATGGCTACACCTTC.

This sequence joins TRBV9 and TRBJ2-2; 7 bases fit TRBD2. V dropped 9 bases and J dropped 7; count of bases not matched to a gene: 9. This CDR3 spans 13 amino acids. Germline values: CDR1 SGDLS, CDR2 YYNGEE. This CDR3 is CATAGVEGGELFF. In DNA, the CDR3 is TGTGCCACCGCGGGAGTAGAGGGCGGGGAGCTGTTTTTT.

The chain links TRBV10-3 to TRBJ1-6; tentative D call: TRBD1 (6 bases). Trimming left V 8 bases short and J 9 bases short, with 17 bases between. Germline V gene lookup returns CDR1 ENHRY and CDR2 SYGVKD. The CDR3 is made up of 14 amino acids. CDR3 DNA: TGTGCCATCCAGGACAGTCCGGCGGGTTCACCCCTCCACTTT. Its protein is CAIQDSPAGSPLHF.

This chain joins TRBV6-5 and TRBJ2-7; the D is unclear. CDR3 size: 15 residues. Trimming took off 1 base at V and 3 bases at J, with 13 bases between the two ends. Germline V lookup: CDR1 MNHEY, CDR2 SVGAGI. The CDR3 sequence: CASSYFLGLFYEQYF. CDR3 DNA: TGTGCCAGCAGTTACTTCCTCGGCCTATTCTACGAGCAGTACTTC.

This sequence joins TRBV10-3 and TRBJ2-5, with D perhaps matching TRBD2 (6 bases). Germline assignment: CDR1 ENHRY and CDR2 SYGVKD. This CDR3 comprises 16 residues. The V gene lost 2 bases and the J gene lost 3 bases, with 16 bases spanning the gap. The CDR3 DNA reads TGTGCCATCAGTGAGGGCGGGCGCGGGGTTGAAGAGACCCAGTACTTC. The encoded protein is CAISEGGRGVEETQYF.

V usage is TRBV7-9 and J usage is TRBJ1-4; the match to TRBD1 covers 7 bases. The CDR3 runs to 14 residues. Germline CDR1 and CDR2: SEHNR and FQNEAQ (reference sequence). With 5 bases clipped from V and 5 bases from J, the junction kept 5 bases outside the gene matches. The CDR3 loop is CASSEGQPNEKLFF. The CDR3 DNA reads as TGTGCCAGCAGCGAGGGACAGCCAAATGAAAAACTGTTTTTT.

This clone occurred once. V usage is TRBV27 and J usage is TRBJ1-4; possible D gene TRBD1, 5 bases. V gave up 2 bases and J gave up 8 bases, with 9 bases separating them. The CDR3 spans 13 residues. From germline, CDR1 is MNHEY and CDR2 SMNVEV (reference sequence). The DNA for the CDR3 is TGTGCCAGCAGTTTAAGGGGTCAGGAAAAACTGTTTTTT. Protein: CASSLRGQEKLFF.

This chain connects TRBV10-3 to TRBJ1-1; D ambiguous. V dropped 5 bases and J dropped 5 bases, with 9 bases sitting between them. The CDR3 covers 12 residues. Per germline, CDR1 ENHRY and CDR2 SYGVKD. The CDR3 DNA reads as TGTGCCATCAGTCAACAGAGGACTGAAGCTTTCTTT. This encodes CAISQQRTEAFF.

The chain employs TRBV12-5 and TRBJ2-7, with 9 positions matching TRBD1. V was pared by 7 bases and J by 2 bases, with 6 bases of the junction left unmatched. This CDR3 has 14 amino acids. Per the germline V gene, CDR1 is LGHNT and CDR2 is FRNRAP. DNA of the CDR3: TGTGCTAGTGCCTTGGGGGACAGGGCCTACGAGCAGTACTTC. It is translated as CASALGDRAYEQYF.

This chain uses TRBV6-1 with TRBJ2-1, with TRBD2 identical over 7 bases. This CDR3 is 16 amino acids long. CDR1 is MNHNS and CDR2 is SASEGT in the germline V gene. The J segment lost 4 bases and the V segment lost 0 bases, leaving 6 bases of the junction unmatched. CDR3 bases: TGTGCCAGCAGTGAAGCGCTGTGGGGGGGATACAATGAGCAGTTCTTC. Translated: CASSEALWGGYNEQFF.

A note on this clone: An end of the junction differs from the germline gene, which may be a read error. The rearrangement links TRBV11-2 to TRBJ1-1, with 7 bases fitting TRBD1. The CDR3 runs to 15 residues. Germline CDR1 SGHAT, CDR2 FQNNGV. CDR3 sequence (DNA): TGTGCCAGCAGCTCACAGACAGGGTTGAAGACTGAAGCTTTCTTT. This gives the protein CASSSQTGLKTEAFF.

This sequence joins TRBV15 and TRBJ2-1; 7 nucleotides line up with TRBD1. The CDR3 spans 16 residues. The germline V gene has CDR1 LNHNV and CDR2 YYDKDF (reference sequence). Germline trimming cut 3 bases from V and 10 bases from J; bases unmatched to any gene: 15. CDR3 bases: TGTGCCACCAGCAGCTTTAGGGGGCAGCTACGGGACGAGCAGTTCTTC. It is translated as CATSSFRGQLRDEQFF.

This chain connects TRBV9 to TRBJ2-5; D possibly uses TRBD1 or TRBD2 (5 bases each). CDR3 length: 15 amino acids. V was trimmed by 4 bases and J by 0 bases, leaving 13 bases between them. Germline CDR1 and CDR2: SGDLS and YYNGEE. Here the CDR3 reads CASSLAGTHQETQYF. Here the CDR3 DNA reads TGTGCCAGCAGCCTCGCCGGGACCCACCAAGAGACCCAGTACTTC.

The chain recombines TRBV19 with TRBJ1-5; TRBD1 matches at 7 bases. CDR1 is LNHDA and CDR2 is SQIVND in the germline V gene (reference sequence). This CDR3 comprises 19 residues. J was trimmed by 2 bases and V by 5 bases; bases with no gene match: 18. The CDR3 here is CASSAVLTGQSFGNQPQHF. CDR3 nucleotides: TGTGCCAGTAGTGCAGTACTGACGGGACAGAGCTTCGGCAATCAGCCCCAGCATTTT.

This clone was counted only a few times. J is TRBJ2-1 and V is TRBV4-2; 12 bases are a match to TRBD2. The CDR3 runs to 15 residues. Germline lookup yields CDR1 LGHNA and CDR2 YNFKEQ. V lost 4 bases, J lost 7 bases, and 5 bases stayed unmatched. The CDR3 here is CASSPLAGGANEQFF. Here the CDR3 DNA reads TGTGCCAGCAGCCCACTAGCGGGAGGAGCGAATGAGCAGTTCTTC.

The chain uses TRBV19 and TRBJ2-7, with 10 bases identical to TRBD1. The CDR3 length is 17 residues. CDR1 LNHDA and CDR2 SQIVND come from the germline V gene (reference sequence). V lost 6 bases to trimming and J lost 3 bases; unmatched junction nucleotides: 14. The CDR3, as DNA: TGTGCCAGTAGCCTATCCGTGGGGACAGGGGAATACTACGAGCAGTACTTC. Translated: CASSLSVGTGEYYEQYF.

This chain links TRBV30 with TRBJ2-3, with D hard to call. The germline gives CDR1 GTSNPN, CDR2 SVGIG (reference sequence). Trimming stripped 0 bases from V and 0 bases from J, with 10 bases between. The CDR3 spans 15 residues. CDR3 nucleotides: TGTGCCTGGAGTGTCGGGTCAACCAGCACAGATACGCAGTATTTT. Translating gives CAWSVGSTSTDTQYF.

V gene TRBV5-4 combines with J gene TRBJ1-1; TRBD1 agrees at 9 bases. This CDR3 is built from 14 residues. Losses at the gene ends were 4 bases for V and 1 base for J; bases not matched to a gene: 2. The germline V gene encodes CDR1 SGHNT and CDR2 YYREEE (reference sequence). CDR3 in DNA: TGTGCCAGCAGCATGGGACAGGGGAACACTGAAGCTTTCTTT. This codes for CASSMGQGNTEAFF. Full variable domain (outside the CDR3, taken from reference TRBV5-4 and TRBJ1-1): ETGVTQSPTHLIKTRGQQVTLRCSSQSGHNTVSWYQQALGQGPQFIFQYYREEENGRGNFPPRFSGLQFPNYSSELNVNALELDDSALYLCASSMGQGNTEAFFGQGTRLTVV.

This clone was observed once. V gene TRBV10-3 combines with J gene TRBJ1-4; 12 nucleotides align to TRBD1. Germline CDR1 is ENHRY and CDR2 is SYGVKD. The CDR3 is 12 amino acids. The V segment lost 10 bases and the J segment 8 bases; nucleotides outside the gene matches: 2. The CDR3 DNA follows: TGTGCCACGGGACAGGGGGCGGAAAAACTGTTTTTT. Amino acid sequence: CATGQGAEKLFF.